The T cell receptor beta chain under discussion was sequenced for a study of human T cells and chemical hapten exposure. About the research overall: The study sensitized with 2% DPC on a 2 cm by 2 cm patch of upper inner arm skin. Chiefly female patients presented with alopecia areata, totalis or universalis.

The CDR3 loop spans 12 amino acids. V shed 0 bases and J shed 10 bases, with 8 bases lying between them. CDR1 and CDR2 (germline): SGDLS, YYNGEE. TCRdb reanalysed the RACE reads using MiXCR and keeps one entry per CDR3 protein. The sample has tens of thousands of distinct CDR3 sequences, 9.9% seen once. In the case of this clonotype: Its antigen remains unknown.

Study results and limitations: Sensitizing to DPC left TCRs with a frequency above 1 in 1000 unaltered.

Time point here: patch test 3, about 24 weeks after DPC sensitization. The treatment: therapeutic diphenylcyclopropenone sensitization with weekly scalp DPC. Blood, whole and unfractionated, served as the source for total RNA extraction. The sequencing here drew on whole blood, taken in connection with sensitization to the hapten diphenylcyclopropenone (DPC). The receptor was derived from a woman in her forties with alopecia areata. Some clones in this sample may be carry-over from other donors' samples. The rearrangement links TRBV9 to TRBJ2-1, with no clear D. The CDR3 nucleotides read TGTGCCAGCAGCGTAGCTTTTGGGGAGCAGTTCTTC. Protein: CASSVAFGEQFF.